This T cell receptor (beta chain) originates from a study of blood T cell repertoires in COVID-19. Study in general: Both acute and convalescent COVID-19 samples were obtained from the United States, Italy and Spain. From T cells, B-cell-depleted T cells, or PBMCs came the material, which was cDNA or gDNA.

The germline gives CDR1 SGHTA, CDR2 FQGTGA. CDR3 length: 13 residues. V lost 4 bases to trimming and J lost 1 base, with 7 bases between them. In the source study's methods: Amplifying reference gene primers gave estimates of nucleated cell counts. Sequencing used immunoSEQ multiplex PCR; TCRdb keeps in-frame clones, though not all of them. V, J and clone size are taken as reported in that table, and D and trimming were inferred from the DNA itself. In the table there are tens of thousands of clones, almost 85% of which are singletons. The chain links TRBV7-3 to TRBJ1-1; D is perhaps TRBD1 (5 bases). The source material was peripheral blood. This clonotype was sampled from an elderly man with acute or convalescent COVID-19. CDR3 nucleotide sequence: TGTGCCAGCAGCTCCCAGGGGAACACTGAAGCTTTCTTT. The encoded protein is CASSSQGNTEAFF.